Listed below are T cell receptor beta chains from one sample, sequenced in a study of shared clonotypes between healthy human individuals. Data came from immunoSEQ multiplex PCR; TCRdb stores just in-frame clones and leaves some out. Of some 2.3 million clones in the sample, just over 90% were seen once. The source material was naive CD4+ T cells from PBMCs. The receptors originated from a man aged 18-30 years in good health. Some clones in this sample may be carry-over from other donors' samples. Each CDR3 is given with its conserved first and last residue. A D gene is named only where the DNA matches it firmly.

d_gene,j_gene,v_gene,CDR3nt,CDR3aa
.,TRBJ2-5,TRBV7-2,TGTGCCAGCAGCTTAGCAGGGTTCCAAGAGACCCAGTACTTC,CASSLAGFQETQYF
TRBD1,TRBJ2-7,TRBV28,TGTGCCAGCAGTATGGGACAGTCCCTATACGAGCAGTACTTC,CASSMGQSLYEQYF
.,TRBJ1-5,TRBV27,TGTGCCAGCAGTTTATTTGGGGTGTTAAGCAATCAGCCCCAGCATTTT,CASSLFGVLSNQPQHF
.,TRBJ1-3,TRBV6-1,TGTGCCAGCAGTGAGCCTGGAAACACCATATATTTT,CASSEPGNTIYF
.,TRBJ2-6,TRBV5-1,TGCGCCAGCAGCTTGGCCGCTTTTGTAGGGACCTCTGGGGCCAACGTCCTGACTTTC,CASSLAAFVGTSGANVLTF
.,TRBJ2-3,TRBV29-1,TGCAGCGTGCGAGCGGTTAGCACAGATACGCAGTATTTT,CSVRAVSTDTQYF
.,TRBJ2-1,TRBV28,TGTGCCAGCAGGGAGCGGGCCTCTCCGTGGAGTGAGCAGTTCTTC,CASRERASPWSEQFF
.,TRBJ2-3,TRBV6-5,TGTGCCAGCAGTTACGGCCATGTGAGCACAGATACGCAGTATTTT,CASSYGHVSTDTQYF
TRBD2,TRBJ2-5,TRBV2,TGTGCCAGCAAGGGCGGGGGGGAGACCCAGTACTTC,CASKGGGETQYF
TRBD1,TRBJ2-7,TRBV7-9,TGTGCCAGCAGCGACCGGGACAGGACCTACGAGCAGTACTTC,CASSDRDRTYEQYF
TRBD1,TRBJ2-5,TRBV5-1,TGCGCCAGCAGCAGGGGACAGGGGCAAGAGACCCAGTACTTC,CASSRGQGQETQYF
TRBD2,TRBJ2-5,TRBV5-1,TGCGCCAGCAGCTTGGCCCTAGCGGGAGGGCTGGAGACCCAGTACTTC,CASSLALAGGLETQYF
.,TRBJ2-1,TRBV7-2,TGTGCCAGCAGCTTAAGGAGCCGGTTTGATGAGCAGTTCTTC,CASSLRSRFDEQFF
.,TRBJ1-2,TRBV28,TGTGCCAGCACTAGCTCCGGACAGAGCTATGGCTACACCTTC,CASTSSGQSYGYTF
.,TRBJ1-2,TRBV29-1,TGCAGCGTTGAAGTTGGGGGCAGGGGTGGCTACACCTTC,CSVEVGGRGGYTF
.,TRBJ2-5,TRBV2,TGTGCCAGCAAGGCCGCAGGGGAAGAGACCCAGTACTTC,CASKAAGEETQYF
.,TRBJ2-7,TRBV7-9,TGTGCCAGCAGCTTCGGGGGCCCCTACGAGCAGTACTTC,CASSFGGPYEQYF
.,TRBJ2-1,TRBV7-2,TGTGCCAGCAGCTTAAGCGGGTCGACCTACAATGAGCAGTTCTTC,CASSLSGSTYNEQFF
.,TRBJ2-7,TRBV29-1,TGCAGCGCGGGGCCTGGTTCGAGGGGGACGTACGAGCAGTACTTC,CSAGPGSRGTYEQYF
.,TRBJ2-3,TRBV5-1,TGCGCCAGCAGCTCCCTACTGGGAGATACGCAGTATTTT,CASSSLLGDTQYF
TRBD1,TRBJ2-2,TRBV9,TGTGCCAGCAGAGATAAATTTGCGACAGGGCTGGCCGGGGAGCTGTTTTTT,CASRDKFATGLAGELFF
.,TRBJ2-3,TRBV18,TGTGCCAGCTCACTTTCACGCACAGATACGCAGTATTTT,CASSLSRTDTQYF
.,TRBJ1-2,TRBV28,TGTGCCAGCAGTAAAACACCAGACTATGGCTACACCTTC,CASSKTPDYGYTF
.,TRBJ2-1,TRBV5-5,TGTGCCAGCAGCTCGGGACGGGGCTCCTACAATGAGCAGTTCTTC,CASSSGRGSYNEQFF
.,TRBJ1-1,TRBV7-9,TGTGCCAGCAGCTTAGTGGCGGGAACGAACACTGAAGCTTTCTTT,CASSLVAGTNTEAFF